The rows below give T cell receptor beta chains drawn from one sample of a study of blood T cell repertoires in COVID-19. The data were produced by immunoSEQ multiplex PCR, yet TCRdb's version contains in-frame clones alone and is incomplete. The repertoire has some 90,000 clones, around four fifths of them found once; the top ten carry about an eighth. The specimen was peripheral blood. These TCRs come from a human donor in a cohort sampled during active COVID-19. The conserved cysteine and the conserved F or W are not part of the CDR3 here.

cdr3_aa	v_call	j_call
ASSIVHPALLT	TRBV13	TRBJ1-2
ASSHRSAGGNSPLH	TRBV4-3	TRBJ1-6
ASSLAGDSRGAQY	TRBV5-1	TRBJ2-5
ASSLASGYGYT	TRBV5-5	TRBJ1-2
ASSFRQGVTEAF	TRBV7-2	TRBJ1-1
ASSLEGQGREKLF	TRBV5-4	TRBJ1-4
ASNSPSGGIYGYT	TRBV27	TRBJ1-2
ASSPGQSPTDTQY	TRBV7-9	TRBJ2-3
ASSEYRGANEKLF	TRBV2	TRBJ1-4
ASSHDRGGNTGELF	TRBV4-2	TRBJ2-2
ASSGLFTGELF	TRBV6-2/TRBV6-3	TRBJ2-2
ASSPGQGGSNQPQH	TRBV18	TRBJ1-5
ASTSPRDRRNEKLF	TRBV7-9	TRBJ1-4
ASSLVGTGYEAF	TRBV28	TRBJ1-1
ASSPGLAGYEQY	TRBV5-5	TRBJ2-7
ASSLGPSDTEAF	TRBV5-4	TRBJ1-1
ASSEPLAGGMYEQY	TRBV10-1	TRBJ2-7
ASSLGPGGGAGNEQF	TRBV13	TRBJ2-1
ASSLNPPTGRAGELF	TRBV11-3	TRBJ2-2
ASSLLGPNEKLF	TRBV5-1	TRBJ1-4
ALREAGTYGYT	TRBV6-5	TRBJ1-2
ASSNTYTGLRGTGELF	TRBV5-1	TRBJ2-2
ASSTGTSGYEQY	TRBV19	TRBJ2-7
SVEWAVTYNEQF	TRBV29-1	TRBJ2-1
ASTAPTDTQY	TRBV28	TRBJ2-3
ASSPQGQLEAF	TRBV5-6	TRBJ1-1
ASSIAQGARETQY	TRBV19	TRBJ2-5
ASTDPGQGNYGYT	TRBV19	TRBJ1-2
ASQGVETQY	TRBV2	TRBJ2-5
ATSSLAGFTDTQY	TRBV15	TRBJ2-3
ASSYDTVNTEAF	TRBV6-5	TRBJ1-1
ASSDSGANTDTQY	TRBV6-5	TRBJ2-3
ASNLGTGKYNEQF	TRBV5-8	TRBJ2-1
ASSTPGTGELF	TRBV7-3	TRBJ2-2
ASGVQGWAEKLF	TRBV27	TRBJ1-4